These T cell receptor beta chains were read from a single sample in a study of molecular identifiers for immune sequencing clone quantification. TCRdb reprocessed the PCR reads via MiXCR and lists one record per CDR3 protein. The sample shows around 470,000 distinct CDR3 sequences, 20% to 25% of them seen only once. Sequencing input: naive CD8+ T cells from blood, with Jurkat cell RNA spiked in. All receptors come from a human donor in good health. Some libraries in this study had Jurkat cell RNA spiked in. CDR3s include the opening cysteine and the closing phenylalanine or tryptophan. Fields, in order: J gene, V gene, D gene, clone size, CDR3 protein, CDR3 DNA. A D gene is named only where the DNA matches it firmly. Clone size appears in some rows only: once, few, many, or a class for an expanded clone.

TRBJ2-5 TRBV4-1 . . CASSPTSSQETQYF TGCGCCAGCAGCCCCACTAGCAGCCAAGAGACCCAGTACTTC
TRBJ2-7 TRBV12-3/TRBV12-4 . few CASSLGDTFSYEQYF TGTGCCAGCAGTTTGGGGGACACATTCTCCTACGAGCAGTACTTC
TRBJ2-7 TRBV5-5 TRBD1 many CASTTEGTAYEQYF TGTGCCAGCACCACCGAGGGGACAGCCTACGAGCAGTACTTC
TRBJ1-1 TRBV7-2 . many CASSLSLGRNEAFF TGTGCCAGCAGCTTAAGTCTGGGGAGGAACGAGGCTTTCTTT
TRBJ1-3 TRBV28 TRBD1 few CASSRQGTGNTIYF TGTGCCAGCAGTCGACAGGGAACTGGAAACACCATATATTTT
TRBJ2-5 TRBV7-6 . many CASSRYRNQETQYF TGTGCCAGCAGCCGCTACAGGAACCAAGAGACCCAGTACTTC
TRBJ2-1 TRBV20-1 TRBD2 . CSARGTSGDYSEQFF TGCAGTGCTAGGGGAACTAGCGGAGACTACAGTGAGCAGTTCTTC
TRBJ2-7 TRBV5-7 . few CASSLIRTGQLSYEQYF TGTGCCAGCAGCTTAATAAGAACTGGACAGCTTTCCTACGAGCAGTACTTC
TRBJ2-1 TRBV4-1 . few CASSQVLARYNEQFF TGCGCCAGCAGCCAGGTCCTAGCGCGCTACAATGAGCAGTTCTTC
TRBJ2-3 TRBV4-3 TRBD2 many CASSQGLSGGALGEDTQYF TGCGCCAGCAGCCAAGGCTTAAGCGGGGGGGCCCTGGGAGAAGATACGCAGTATTTT
TRBJ1-1 TRBV19 . few CASSIGAQSGDTEAFF TGTGCCAGTAGTATCGGCGCGCAGTCCGGGGACACTGAAGCTTTCTTT
TRBJ2-3 TRBV5-1 TRBD2 many CASNVSGGPSTDTQYF TGCGCCAGTAACGTATCGGGGGGGCCTAGCACAGATACGCAGTATTTT
TRBJ2-7 TRBV30 . many CAWSSGSDEQYF TGTGCCTGGAGTTCAGGGTCCGACGAGCAGTACTTC
TRBJ2-2 TRBV30 . few CAWSFRDTRIANTGELFF TGTGCCTGGAGTTTTAGGGACACCCGAATTGCGAACACCGGGGAGCTGTTTTTT
TRBJ2-1 TRBV7-9 . few CASSPTGTGGYLPDEQFF TGTGCCAGCAGCCCCACTGGGACGGGCGGGTACTTGCCCGATGAGCAGTTCTTC
TRBJ2-2 TRBV7-6 . . CASTDPPGRGTGELFF TGTGCCAGCACCGACCCCCCGGGACGCGGCACCGGGGAGCTGTTTTTT
TRBJ2-2 TRBV5-6 . few CASSPPRGGAGELFF TGTGCCAGCAGCCCGCCCCGGGGTGGGGCCGGGGAGCTGTTTTTT
TRBJ2-1 TRBV12-3/TRBV12-4 TRBD1 . CASSGLAETGSYNEQFF TGTGCCAGCAGTGGTCTGGCTGAGACAGGGAGTTACAATGAGCAGTTCTTC
TRBJ2-5 TRBV7-2 TRBD1 many CASSLAGQAHQETQYF TGTGCCAGCAGCTTAGCCGGACAGGCCCACCAAGAGACCCAGTACTTC
TRBJ2-2 TRBV19 . . CASSIAWGTGELFF TGTGCCAGTAGTATAGCGTGGGGCACCGGGGAGCTGTTTTTT
TRBJ1-1 TRBV6-1 . . CASSPKGFNTEAFF TGTGCCAGCAGTCCCAAGGGGTTTAACACTGAAGCTTTCTTT
TRBJ1-2 TRBV6-6 . few CASSYSVQSGYYGYTF TGTGCCAGCAGTTACTCGGTTCAATCAGGGTACTATGGCTACACCTTC
TRBJ1-5 TRBV4-2 . . CASSQDRGGGNQPQHF TGTGCCAGCAGCCAAGATCGGGGGGGTGGCAATCAGCCCCAGCATTTT
TRBJ1-2 TRBV3-1 TRBD1 few CASSQTTGGWYGYTF TGTGCCAGCAGCCAAACGACAGGGGGCTGGTATGGCTACACCTTC
TRBJ2-3 TRBV7-9 . many CASSLPRAPTSDTQYF TGTGCCAGCAGCCTACCCCGAGCGCCGACCTCAGATACGCAGTATTTT
TRBJ2-1 TRBV4-3 . . CASSQDIGAYNEQFF TGCGCCAGCAGCCAAGATATAGGGGCCTACAATGAGCAGTTCTTC
TRBJ2-7 TRBV6-1 . few CASSELGDGSYEQYF TGTGCCAGCAGTGAATTGGGGGACGGGTCCTACGAGCAGTACTTC
TRBJ2-3 TRBV11-2 TRBD2 many CASSLGAGGADTQYF TGTGCCAGCAGCTTAGGAGCGGGGGGGGCAGATACGCAGTATTTT
TRBJ2-2 TRBV5-1 TRBD2 . CASSSGLGGGTGELFF TGCGCCAGCAGCTCAGGACTAGGTGGGGGCACCGGGGAGCTGTTTTTT
TRBJ2-1 TRBV4-3 . many CASSSRAQGNEQFF TGCGCCAGCAGCTCCCGGGCCCAGGGCAATGAGCAGTTCTTC
TRBJ2-3 TRBV15 TRBD2 once CATGTTRLAGQVGTDTQYF TGTGCCACCGGCACTACCCGACTAGCGGGCCAAGTTGGGACAGATACGCAGTATTTT
TRBJ2-3 TRBV7-2 . many CASSSLAGAGTDTQYF TGTGCCAGCAGCTCTCTGGCGGGGGCTGGGACAGATACGCAGTATTTT
TRBJ2-5 TRBV7-6 . . CASSLAKVTEETQYF TGTGCCAGCAGCTTAGCAAAGGTAACAGAAGAGACCCAGTACTTC
TRBJ2-7 TRBV27 . . CASSLLPGGDYEQYF TGTGCCAGCAGTTTATTGCCCGGTGGGGATTACGAGCAGTACTTC
TRBJ1-3 TRBV13 . . CASSLLGGNTIYF TGTGCCAGCAGCTTATTAGGTGGAAACACCATATATTTT
TRBJ2-1 TRBV20-1 TRBD1 . CSASRDRAGDEQFF TGCAGTGCGAGCCGGGACAGGGCCGGGGATGAGCAGTTCTTC
TRBJ2-7 TRBV4-3 TRBD2 many CASSQEYASGPPYEQYF TGCGCCAGCAGCCAAGAGTATGCTAGCGGGCCCCCCTACGAGCAGTACTTC
TRBJ1-4 TRBV10-3 TRBD1 . CAISESDRVNEKLFF TGTGCCATCAGTGAGTCCGACAGGGTAAATGAAAAACTGTTTTTT
TRBJ2-1 TRBV11-3 . few CASSLDLSTHNEQFF TGTGCCAGCAGCTTAGATCTGTCAACTCACAATGAGCAGTTCTTC
TRBJ2-7 TRBV6-1 . many CASSPDTTGEQYF TGTGCCAGCAGTCCCGATACCACAGGGGAGCAGTACTTC
TRBJ1-2 TRBV30 . . CAWSLHWTHGYTF TGTGCCTGGAGTTTACACTGGACCCATGGCTACACCTTC
TRBJ1-5 TRBV19 . . CASSYYGSNQPQHF TGTGCCAGTAGTTATTACGGTAGCAATCAGCCCCAGCATTTT
TRBJ2-2 TRBV27 . . CASSLSDGELFF TGTGCCAGCAGTTTATCGGACGGGGAGCTGTTTTTT
TRBJ2-1 TRBV5-1 . few CASMGLAYNEQFF TGCGCCAGCATGGGGCTAGCGTACAATGAGCAGTTCTTC
TRBJ1-6 TRBV5-4 TRBD1 . CASSLDRDRQAILF TGTGCCAGCAGCTTGGATCGGGACAGACAGGCTATCCTTTTT
TRBJ2-3 TRBV6-2/TRBV6-3 TRBD2 few CASSYGGGGLTDTQYF TGTGCCAGCAGTTACGGCGGGGGGGGCCTCACAGATACGCAGTATTTT
TRBJ2-1 TRBV29-1 . many CSVPSPDEQFF TGCAGCGTTCCTTCCCCCGATGAGCAGTTCTTC
TRBJ2-7 TRBV2 TRBD2 few CASSETSGSNYEQYF TGTGCCAGCAGTGAGACTAGCGGGAGTAATTACGAGCAGTACTTC
TRBJ1-4 TRBV7-9 . many CASSHGRARSEKLFF TGTGCCAGCAGCCACGGCAGGGCTAGGAGCGAAAAACTGTTTTTT
TRBJ2-3 TRBV6-2/TRBV6-3 . once CASSPLQESSNQPQYF TGTGCCAGCAGCCCTTTACAGGAGAGTAGCAATCAGCCCCAGTATTTT
TRBJ2-1 TRBV14 . few CASSPFADSSYNEQFF TGTGCCAGCAGCCCCTTTGCGGACAGCTCCTACAATGAGCAGTTCTTC
TRBJ2-7 TRBV19 . . CATSEFGIYEQYF TGTGCCACCTCCGAATTCGGGATCTACGAGCAGTACTTC
TRBJ1-6 TRBV6-1 TRBD1 . CANSGTGGGSPLHF TGTGCCAACAGTGGTACAGGGGGCGGATCACCCCTCCACTTT